This T cell receptor beta chain was identified during a study of cytomegalovirus exposure and HLA in healthy donors. The CDR3 is 15 amino acids. The V gene's germline CDR1 is SGHRS and CDR2 YFSETQ. Trimming removed 4 bases from V and 7 bases from J; junction bases left unmatched: 3. Primers: 60 Vbeta forward and 13 Jbeta reverse. Measured with immunoSEQ multiplex PCR; TCRdb has only the in-frame clones, and not every one. The table has about 100,000 clones, 80% to 90% seen once. The clonotype originates from a woman aged 18 to 35 in good health and CMV-seronegative. Sample: PBMCs. V gene TRBV5-1 combines with J gene TRBJ2-1, with TRBD2 matching over 15 bases. Written as DNA, the CDR3 is TGCGCCAGCAGCCCGGGGACTAGCGGGGGGAATGAGCAGTTCTTC. Protein: CASSPGTSGGNEQFF.